Shown below are 9 T cell receptor beta chains from a single sample sequenced in a study of cytomegalovirus exposure and HLA in healthy donors. The PCR employed 60 Vbeta primers together with 13 Jbeta primers. Sequencing was performed with immunoSEQ multiplex PCR; in TCRdb, only in-frame clones are kept and a portion is missing. The sample shows tens of thousands of clones, roughly 75% of them seen only once. The sample taken for sequencing was PBMCs. Receptors originate from a man aged 35 to 55 in good health and CMV-seronegative.

The V and J genes are TRBV9 and TRBJ2-7; tentatively, D is TRBD2 (6 bases). The CDR3 contains 16 residues. Germline CDR1 and CDR2: SGDLS and YYNGEE. Trimming removed 4 bases from V and 2 bases from J, with 19 bases in between. The CDR3 DNA sequence: TGTGCCAGCAGCCCTAGGATGGGACTTCGGGCCTACGAGCAGTACTTC. Residues: CASSPRMGLRAYEQYF.

The genes are TRBV6-1 and TRBJ1-5; TRBD1 aligns across 8 bases. V dropped 8 bases and J dropped 7; count of bases not matched to a gene: 4. The CDR3 has 12 residues. CDR1 is MNHNS, CDR2 SASEGT, per germline. CDR3 region: CASHRGGQPQHF. CDR3 nucleotides: TGTGCCAGCCACAGGGGGGGACAGCCCCAGCATTTT.

The rearrangement joins TRBV30 to TRBJ1-2; 9 bases align to TRBD1. CDR3 length: 15 residues. V trimming: 3 bases; J trimming: 4 bases; junction bases outside the gene matches: 9. Germline V lookup: CDR1 GTSNPN, CDR2 SVGIG (reference sequence). CDR3 bases: TGTGCCTGGAGGATACAGGGGGCTAGATCCTATGGCTACACCTTC. Amino acid sequence: CAWRIQGARSYGYTF.

The CDR3 here is CASSEGGSWGYTF. The CDR3 nucleotides read TGTGCCAGCAGTGAAGGAGGGTCATGGGGCTACACCTTC. The chain couples TRBV6-1 to TRBJ1-2; D unresolved. The CDR3 is 13 residues long. CDR1 and CDR2 from the germline V gene are MNHNS and SASEGT. The V end was cut by 1 base, the J end by 8 bases, with 11 bases between.

The chain combines TRBV5-1 with TRBJ2-1; TRBD2 might be the D (5 bases). CDR3 length: 15 residues. Germline V gene sequence: CDR1 SGHRS, CDR2 YFSETQ. V shed 0 bases and J shed 4 bases, with 11 bases lying between them. The chain's CDR3 is CASSLGVEEYNEQFF. In nucleotides, the CDR3 is TGCGCCAGCAGCTTGGGGGTGGAGGAGTACAATGAGCAGTTCTTC.

The chain has TRBV28 and TRBJ2-7; 10 bases match TRBD1. The germline V gene encodes CDR1 MDHEN and CDR2 SYDVKM. Trimming removed 9 bases from V and 2 bases from J; junction bases left unmatched: 4. This CDR3 has 13 residues. Written as DNA, the CDR3 is TGTGCCAGTACGGACAGGGGGGCCTACGAGCAGTACTTC. The encoded protein is CASTDRGAYEQYF.

This chain links TRBV30 with TRBJ1-5; TRBD1 is a possible D gene (6 bases). Trimming took off 2 bases at V and 4 bases at J, with 9 bases between the two ends. This CDR3 has 13 residues. Germline V gives CDR1 GTSNPN, CDR2 SVGIG (reference sequence). The CDR3 is CAWSFQGNQPQHF. The CDR3 nucleotides read TGTGCCTGGAGTTTCCAGGGGAATCAGCCCCAGCATTTT.

Here the CDR3 DNA reads TGTGCCAGCAGCGTAGGGACTAGCGGGAGTCTAGCCGGGGAGCTGTTTTTT. Its protein is CASSVGTSGSLAGELFF. The rearrangement links TRBV9 to TRBJ2-2; 13 bases fit TRBD2. The V gene end was trimmed by 0 bases and the J gene end by 6 bases; junction bases not matched to a gene: 5. CDR3 length equals 17 residues. Germline V gives CDR1 SGDLS, CDR2 YYNGEE.

The chain carries TRBV9 and TRBJ1-6; unclear D gene. Between the trimmed V and J ends, which lost 1 base and 4 bases, there was a span of 6 bases. CDR3 length: 14 residues. The germline V gene has CDR1 SGDLS and CDR2 YYNGEE. This CDR3 is CASSVRGYNSPLHF. CDR3 nucleotide sequence: TGTGCCAGCAGCGTAAGAGGGTATAATTCACCCCTCCACTTT.